This T cell receptor (beta chain) was profiled in a study of spatial heterogeneity in lung cancer. Time point indicated: sample taken at primary tumor resection. The study sequenced unsorted whole RNA from tumor, nontumor lung or frozen PBMC. The donors comprised around 76 untreated early-stage non-small cell lung cancer patients. Every TCR cDNA molecule bore a unique molecular identifier. MiXCR was run by TCRdb on the 5' RACE reads, yielding one entry per CDR3 protein. The profile covers approximately 11,000 distinct CDR3 sequences, with approximately 6% appearing a single time and around a tenth taken by the ten largest. Trimming removed 2 bases from V and 8 bases from J; junction bases left unmatched: 10. Germline lookup yields CDR1 ENHRY and CDR2 SYGVKD. The CDR3 consists of 17 residues.

This chain joins TRBV10-3 and TRBJ2-4, with 12 bases lining up with TRBD2. The source was normal lung tissue next to the tumor, collected at surgery. This clonotype was sampled from a male donor with early-stage non-small cell lung cancer. The CDR3 nucleotides are TGTGCCATCAGTGAGGGGACTAGCGGGCCCTTCGGGGACATTCAGTACTTC. It translates to CAISEGTSGPFGDIQYF.